This T cell receptor beta chain derives from a study of blood T cell repertoires in COVID-19. As for the study in general: The samples span acute and convalescent COVID-19 from the United States, Italy and Spain. Sources were T cells, B-cell-depleted T cells, or PBMCs; the material itself was cDNA or gDNA.

In the authors' workflow: Amplified reference gene primers provided the basis for estimating nucleated cell counts. TCRdb keeps only in-frame clones here, not all; method: immunoSEQ multiplex PCR. That table gives V, J and clone size, and the DNA gave D and trimming. This sample yields roughly 150,000 clones, of which roughly 80% are seen a single time; less than 5% belongs to the top ten. Germline values: CDR1 MNHEY, CDR2 SMNVEV (reference sequence). CDR3 length: 18 amino acids. Losses at the gene ends were 3 bases for V and 4 bases for J; bases not matched to a gene: 14. This receptor was taken from a woman of 80 years or more with acute or convalescent COVID-19. The specimen was peripheral blood. This sequence joins TRBV27 and TRBJ2-2, with 7 bases matching TRBD2. The CDR3 sequence is CASSLVAPGGYRTGELFF. In DNA form, the CDR3 reads TGTGCCAGCAGTTTGGTGGCCCCGGGGGGATATCGCACCGGGGAGCTGTTTTTT.